A single sample gave rise to the 20 T cell receptor beta chains below, sequenced in a study of Tregs in tolerant kidney transplant recipients. Profiling relied on immunoSEQ multiplex PCR, and the TCRdb table lists in-frame clones only, not all of them. Here the sample spans some 55,000 clones, approximately 85% being singletons. Material: Tregs from blood, obtained before the transplant. All receptors derive from a human donor who received a combined kidney and bone marrow transplant.

The chain employs TRBV25-1 and TRBJ2-5, with D unresolved. V was pared by 4 bases and J by 5 bases, with 17 bases between. CDR1 MGHDK and CDR2 SYGVNS come from the germline V gene. The CDR3 is made up of 15 amino acids. The CDR3, as DNA: TGTGCCAGCAGTGGCTTATACGAGCCCGGGGAGACCCAGTACTTC. Protein sequence: CASSGLYEPGETQYF. The whole variable domain, remainder taken from reference TRBV25-1 and TRBJ2-5, is EADIYQTPRYLVIGTGKKITLECSQTMGHDKMYWYQQDPGMELHLIHYSYGVNSTEKGDLSSESTVSRIRTEHFPLTLESARPSHTSQYLCASSGLYEPGETQYFGPGTRLLVL.

The chain joins TRBV5-1 to TRBJ2-5; 8 nucleotides agree with TRBD1. The J call may be mistaken, given a closer DNA end match to TRBJ2-7. CDR1 SGHRS and CDR2 YFSETQ come from the germline V gene. This CDR3 comprises 15 residues. Here the CDR3 reads CASSRETGVSYEQYF. The DNA for the CDR3 is TGCGCCAGTAGCCGGGAGACAGGGGTAAGCTACGAGCAGTACTTC.

The chain carries TRBV19 and TRBJ1-1; D not resolved. This CDR3 contains 14 residues. Trimming took off 7 bases at V and 0 bases at J, with 12 bases between the two ends. In germline, CDR1 is LNHDA, CDR2 SQIVND (reference sequence). CDR3 amino acids: CASTLRPLNTEAFF. Here the CDR3 DNA reads TGTGCCAGTACCCTCAGGCCATTGAACACTGAAGCTTTCTTT.

This clone was seen a single time. Other DNA sequences in the same sample also yield this CDR3. The gene calls are TRBV29-1 and TRBJ2-2; D is tentatively TRBD1 or TRBD2 (6 bases each). Between the trimmed V and J ends, which lost 7 bases and 4 bases, there was a span of 16 bases. The CDR3 length is 14 residues. The germline CDR1 and CDR2 sequences are SQVTM and ANQGSEA. The CDR3, as DNA: TGCAGCGCGCGAGGGGGGCGGGGCACCGGGGAGCTGTTTTTT. Translating it yields CSARGGRGTGELFF.

V usage is TRBV6-5 and J usage is TRBJ2-7; D unclear. The V end was cut by 0 bases, the J end by 0 bases, with 9 bases between. The CDR3 is 15 residues long. Germline-derived CDR1 and CDR2 are MNHEY and SVGAGI. CDR3 sequence (DNA): TGTGCCAGCAGTTACTCGTCGTCAGTCTCCTACGAGCAGTACTTC. This encodes CASSYSSSVSYEQYF.

The chain joins TRBV28 to TRBJ1-2; 12 bases map to TRBD1. The CDR3 runs 16 residues. V dropped 7 bases and J dropped 4; count of bases not matched to a gene: 10. CDR1 is MDHEN and CDR2 is SYDVKM in the germline V gene. DNA for the CDR3: TGTGCCAGCATCGGGACAGGGGGCAATAATTTCTATGGCTACACCTTC. This gives the protein CASIGTGGNNFYGYTF.

This clone appeared a few times. V gene TRBV21-1 combines with J gene TRBJ1-2; the table's D call, TRBD1, was not checked against the DNA. TRBV21-1 constitutes a pseudogene. The CDR3 has 16 amino acids. CDR3 in amino acids: CASSNSRTGVPYGYTF. The CDR3 bases are TGTGCCAGCAGCAATTCCCGGACAGGGGTTCCCTATGGCTACACCTTC.

The gene calls are TRBV7-9 and TRBJ1-1; possibly TRBD1 for D (6 bases). Deletions cut 3 bases from V and 5 bases from J, with 19 bases between. The CDR3 has 16 amino acids. Germline V gives CDR1 SEHNR, CDR2 FQNEAQ (reference sequence). CDR3: CASSFSTGRGRTEAFF. The DNA for the CDR3 is TGTGCCAGCAGCTTTAGTACGGGCAGGGGAAGAACTGAAGCTTTCTTT.

This sequence joins TRBV5-1 and TRBJ2-1, with TRBD2 as a possible D gene (5 bases). Germline-derived CDR1 and CDR2 are SGHRS and YFSETQ. The V gene lost 2 bases and the J gene lost 2 bases, with 11 bases spanning the gap. This CDR3 region has 15 residues. Written as DNA, the CDR3 is TGCGCCAGCAGCTTAAGTGGACTCCCCTACAATGAGCAGTTCTTC. Amino acids: CASSLSGLPYNEQFF.

The chain recombines TRBV7-9 with TRBJ1-2; D is unclear. Trimming cost V 0 bases and J 4 bases, with 15 bases left between them. Germline-derived CDR1 and CDR2 are SEHNR and FQNEAQ (reference sequence). The CDR3 extends over 16 amino acids. Written as DNA, the CDR3 is TGTGCCAGCAGCTTAGCGGTTCAGATGGAAAGCTATGGCTACACCTTC. This sequence encodes CASSLAVQMESYGYTF.

This sequence joins TRBV10-3 and TRBJ2-1; 7 nucleotides agree with TRBD2. Germline-derived CDR1 and CDR2 are ENHRY and SYGVKD. V lost 4 bases and J lost 0; bases outside the gene matches: 3. CDR3 length: 15 amino acids. The CDR3 is CAISASGGSYNEQFF. The CDR3 DNA reads as TGTGCCATCAGTGCGTCGGGGGGCTCCTACAATGAGCAGTTCTTC.

As concerns this clone: At the DNA level, this CDR3 is encoded by other sequences in the same sample as well. The V and J genes are TRBV7-2 and TRBJ1-3; no reliable D call. The CDR3 has 14 amino acids. The germline CDR1 and CDR2 sequences are SGHTA and FQGNSA. V lost 0 bases and J lost 1, with 4 bases in between. CDR3 in DNA: TGTGCCAGCAGCTTAGCAGGTTCTGGAAACACCATATATTTT. It specifies CASSLAGSGNTIYF.

The chain links TRBV5-1 to TRBJ2-7, with D unresolved. V was shortened by 1 base and J by 2 bases, with 13 bases between the two germline ends. CDR1 and CDR2 (germline): SGHRS, YFSETQ. This CDR3 has 15 amino acids. CDR3 protein: CASSLRTDPAYEQYF. Here the CDR3 DNA reads TGCGCCAGCAGCTTGAGGACGGACCCCGCCTACGAGCAGTACTTC.

For the CDR3, the DNA is TGTGCCTGGAGTCTAACGTTGGGGACAGATCTTAATTCACCCCTCCACTTT. This gives the protein CAWSLTLGTDLNSPLHF. J is TRBJ1-6 and V is TRBV30, with TRBD1 matching over 7 bases. Germline-derived CDR1 and CDR2 are GTSNPN and SVGIG (reference sequence). J was trimmed by 6 bases and V by 2 bases; bases with no gene match: 13. This CDR3 is 17 amino acids long.

V and J are TRBV6-5 and TRBJ1-4; no definite D call. The CDR3 is 14 amino acids. Germline V lookup: CDR1 MNHEY, CDR2 SVGAGI. V was clipped by 6 bases and J by 5 bases, with 13 bases between them. CDR3 in amino acids: CASRPRQINEKLFF. The CDR3 DNA reads TGTGCCAGCAGACCGCGGCAGATAAATGAAAAACTGTTTTTT.

This sequence joins TRBV6-6 and TRBJ2-7; D unclear. The CDR3 covers 11 residues. Trimming pared 4 bases from V and 5 bases from J, leaving 6 bases between. Germline V CDR1 and CDR2: MNHNY, SVGAGI (reference sequence). CDR3 sequence (DNA): TGTGCCAGCAGTTCCTGGGACGAGCAGTACTTC. Translated: CASSSWDEQYF.

V is TRBV11-1 and J is TRBJ2-1; 7 positions match TRBD2. Trimming at V came to 3 bases and at J to 6 bases, leaving 5 bases not matched to a gene. Germline V lookup: CDR1 SGHAT, CDR2 FQDESV (reference sequence). This CDR3 region has 14 residues. CDR3 loop: CASSLGLRVNEQFF. CDR3 nucleotides: TGTGCCAGCAGCTTGGGACTACGTGTCAATGAGCAGTTCTTC.

This sequence joins TRBV7-2 and TRBJ2-3; D is unclear. The CDR3 runs 15 residues. The V and J ends lost 5 bases and 5 bases respectively, with 17 bases between them. Germline V gene data show CDR1 as SGHTA and CDR2 as FQGNSA. DNA for the CDR3: TGTGCCAGCAGCAACCGGGCCCCACCGGTAGATACGCAGTATTTT. This codes for CASSNRAPPVDTQYF.

This chain links TRBV6-5 with TRBJ1-2, with D unclear. The V end was cut by 6 bases, the J end by 3 bases, with 11 bases between. CDR3 length: 13 residues. Germline CDR1 and CDR2: MNHEY and SVGAGI. The DNA of the CDR3 is TGTGCCAGCAGCAACGGAGCCCACTATGGCTACACCTTC. It specifies CASSNGAHYGYTF.

V gene TRBV5-6 combines with J gene TRBJ2-7, with 10 bases lining up with TRBD1. Losses at the gene ends were 1 base for V and 6 bases for J; bases not matched to a gene: 16. CDR1 SGHDT and CDR2 YYEEEE come from the germline V gene. The CDR3 is 18 residues long. Here the CDR3 reads CASSLRAAEGTGATEQYF. The CDR3 DNA sequence: TGTGCCAGCAGCTTGAGAGCAGCTGAGGGGACAGGGGCAACCGAGCAGTACTTC. The whole variable domain, remainder taken from reference TRBV5-6 and TRBJ2-7, is DAGVTQSPTHLIKTRGQQVTLRCSPKSGHDTVSWYQQALGQGPQFIFQYYEEEERQRGNFPDRFSGHQFPNYSSELNVNALLLGDSALYLCASSLRAAEGTGATEQYFGPGTRLTVT.